This T cell receptor beta chain was observed in a study of blood T cell repertoires in COVID-19. Study overall: Some COVID-19 samples were acute and others convalescent; all came from the United States, Italy and Spain. Sources were T cells, B-cell-depleted T cells, or PBMCs; the material itself was cDNA or gDNA.

The CDR3 is 15 amino acids. Germline V gene lookup returns CDR1 MDHEN and CDR2 SYDVKM. The V segment lost 3 bases and the J segment 5 bases; nucleotides outside the gene matches: 7. How the authors handled the data: Reference gene primer amplification yielded estimated nucleated cell counts. Libraries were prepared by immunoSEQ multiplex PCR; TCRdb keeps only in-frame clonotypes and omits some of them. That table furnishes V, J and clone size, whereas the DNA furnished D and trimming. The sample has about 99,000 clones; around nine tenths are singletons. The specimen sequenced was peripheral blood. The chain recombines TRBV28 with TRBJ2-5; 9 bases agree with TRBD1. The sequence was collected from a human donor in a cohort sampled during active COVID-19. CDR3 residues: CASSFLQGAGETQYF. CDR3 nucleotide sequence: TGTGCCAGCAGTTTCCTACAGGGGGCCGGGGAGACCCAGTACTTC.